This is a list of T cell receptor beta chains from one sample in a study of blood T cell repertoires in COVID-19. Assay: immunoSEQ multiplex PCR; the TCRdb copy retains only in-frame clones and omits some. The sample yields roughly 200,000 clones, about 79% seen once. Sequences were obtained from peripheral blood. The receptors here all came from a human donor in a cohort sampled during active COVID-19. The CDR3 runs from the conserved cysteine through the conserved F or W. D genes are given only for firm matches. Clone size is not always given. Where it is, it says once, few, many or a class for expanded clones.

clone_size,v_call,d_call,j_call,cdr3_nt,cdr3_aa
-,TRBV5-6,-,TRBJ2-3,TGTGCCAGCAGCGCCGAGGACAGAGGAGATACGCAGTATTTT,CASSAEDRGDTQYF
-,TRBV3-1/TRBV3-2,TRBD1,TRBJ2-1,TGTGCCAGCAGCCCACACGGGACAGACAGTGAGCAGTTCTTC,CASSPHGTDSEQFF
-,TRBV19,TRBD2,TRBJ2-3,TGTGCCAGTAGTAGCGGGAGAGGTGGCACAGATACGCAGTATTTT,CASSSGRGGTDTQYF
once,TRBV11-2,-,TRBJ2-6,TGTGCCAGCAGCCTGACCAGGGCTGGGGCCAACGTCCTGACTTTC,CASSLTRAGANVLTF
-,TRBV28,TRBD1,TRBJ1-6,TGTGCCAGCAGTTCTCCGGGACAGGGCAATTCACCCCTCCACTTT,CASSSPGQGNSPLHF
-,TRBV25-1,TRBD1,TRBJ1-5,TGTGCCAGCAGTGAAAAGGGACAGGGGGGATCGGAGCCCCAGCATTTT,CASSEKGQGGSEPQHF
few,TRBV24-1,TRBD2,TRBJ2-1,TGTGCCACCAGTGAGGCGGGAGGGGGAACCTACAATGAGCAGTTCTTC,CATSEAGGGTYNEQFF
-,TRBV29-1,TRBD1,TRBJ2-3,TGCAGCGTCCGGGACAGGGCCAGGACAGATACGCAGTATTTT,CSVRDRARTDTQYF
-,TRBV19,TRBD1,TRBJ1-5,TGTGCCAGCCGCCGGGACAGCCTCAATCAGCCCCAGCATTTT,CASRRDSLNQPQHF
-,TRBV28,TRBD1,TRBJ1-2,TGTGCCAGCAGTTTATGGTCAGGGGGCATCTATGGCTACACCTTC,CASSLWSGGIYGYTF
-,TRBV7-2,TRBD2,TRBJ2-7,TGTGCCAGCAGCTTAGTTTCCAGCGGGAGCTCCTACGAGCAGTACTTC,CASSLVSSGSSYEQYF
-,TRBV27,-,TRBJ2-3,TGTGCCAGCAGCCAGGGGGGCCCAGATACGCAGTATTTT,CASSQGGPDTQYF
-,TRBV6-5,TRBD1,TRBJ2-7,TGTGCCATCGCCCGAACAGGGGTTAACTCCTACGAGCAGTACTTC,CAIARTGVNSYEQYF
-,TRBV7-2,TRBD1,TRBJ1-1,TGTGCCAGCAGCTTGGCACAGGGGATGAACACTGAAGCTTTCTTT,CASSLAQGMNTEAFF
many,TRBV19,TRBD1,TRBJ1-2,TGTGCCAGCGGGACAGGACATAACTATGGCTACACCTTC,CASGTGHNYGYTF
once,TRBV4-2,-,TRBJ1-5,TGTGCCAGCAGCCAAGAAAGCCCGAATCAGCCCCAGCATTTT,CASSQESPNQPQHF
-,TRBV28,TRBD2,TRBJ2-7,TGTGCCAGCAGGTATGGTGGGACTAGCTTCCCCTACGAGCAGTACTTC,CASRYGGTSFPYEQYF
-,TRBV5-1,-,TRBJ2-5,TGCGCCAGCAGCGCCCGTTATGGGGCAGAGACCCAGTACTTC,CASSARYGAETQYF
few,TRBV19,TRBD1,TRBJ1-2,TGTGCCAGTAGTGTTCGGACAGGCCGCCACCTTAACTATGGCTACACCTTC,CASSVRTGRHLNYGYTF
-,TRBV28,TRBD2,TRBJ2-7,TGTGCCAGCTCGTTAGCGGGTCCCTCCTACGAGCAGTACTTC,CASSLAGPSYEQYF
-,TRBV18,-,TRBJ2-3,TGTGCCAGCTCATATCCAGGGTCAGATACGCAGTATTTT,CASSYPGSDTQYF
-,TRBV28,TRBD2,TRBJ2-7,TGTGCCAGCAGGCAACTGGCGGGAGGGTTCCGCGAGCAGTACTTC,CASRQLAGGFREQYF
-,TRBV6-4,TRBD1,TRBJ2-1,TGTGCCAGCAGGCCCGACAGGGGGCGGAACAATGAGCAGTTCTTC,CASRPDRGRNNEQFF
-,TRBV10-1,TRBD1,TRBJ1-4,TGCGCCAGCAGTGACAGGGGGCAAGAAAAACTGTTTTTT,CASSDRGQEKLFF
few,TRBV28,-,TRBJ2-7,TGTGCCAGCGGGCCCCTTCGGTACGAGCAGTACTTC,CASGPLRYEQYF
-,TRBV6-6,-,TRBJ1-1,TGTGCCAGCAGTGCGGTGAACACTGAAGCTTTCTTT,CASSAVNTEAFF
-,TRBV11-2,TRBD2,TRBJ2-7,TGTGCCAGCAGCTCACCTGAGCGGGACTCCTACGAGCAGTACTTC,CASSSPERDSYEQYF
-,TRBV6-6,-,TRBJ2-2,TGTGCCAGCAGTTTGAGGGGGAAGAACACCGGGGAGCTGTTTTTT,CASSLRGKNTGELFF
-,TRBV18,TRBD2,TRBJ2-3,TGTGCCAGCTCACGGACTAGCGGGAGTGGAGGAGATACGCAGTATTTT,CASSRTSGSGGDTQYF
-,TRBV28,-,TRBJ2-7,TGTGCCAGCAGTTTCCCAGGTTACTACGAGCAGTACTTC,CASSFPGYYEQYF
few,TRBV5-6,TRBD2,TRBJ2-1,TGTGCCAGCAGCTTGGTGGGGACTAGATTCGATGAGCAGTTCTTC,CASSLVGTRFDEQFF
-,TRBV4-1,TRBD1,TRBJ1-1,TGCGCCAGCAGCCAAGATCGTGGGACAGGGCGGATGAACACTGAAGCTTTCTTT,CASSQDRGTGRMNTEAFF
few,TRBV4-1,-,TRBJ1-5,TGCGCCAGCAGCCAATCGTATAGGGTCGGAGCGGGGAATAGCAATCAGCCCCAGCATTTT,CASSQSYRVGAGNSNQPQHF
-,TRBV28,-,TRBJ2-1,TGTGCCAGCAGTTTGCCCGTGGAGGGCCCCTACAATGAGCAGTTCTTC,CASSLPVEGPYNEQFF
once,TRBV6-4,TRBD1,TRBJ1-1,TGTGCCAGCAGTGACTCAACAGGGGGGAACACTGAAGCTTTCTTT,CASSDSTGGNTEAFF
-,TRBV5-6,-,TRBJ1-2,TGTGCCAGCAGCTTGGAGGGGGTCTCTAACTATGGCTACACCTTC,CASSLEGVSNYGYTF
once,TRBV6-5,TRBD1,TRBJ2-1,TGTGCCAGCCGGGACAGGGTCCACAATGAGCAGTTCTTC,CASRDRVHNEQFF
-,TRBV7-9,-,TRBJ1-2,TGTGCCAGCAGCTTCGCCCAAGGGGTCATGGGGGGCTACACCTTC,CASSFAQGVMGGYTF
-,TRBV27,-,TRBJ2-4,TGTGCCAGCAAAAAAAGTGGCCAAAACATTCAGTACTTC,CASKKSGQNIQYF
-,TRBV11-2,-,TRBJ1-3,TGTGCCAGCAGCTATTCTTCGCTCCTAGGGGTGGGAAACACCATATATTTT,CASSYSSLLGVGNTIYF
once,TRBV28,-,TRBJ1-2,TGTGCCAGCAGTTTATATAGGGCGGGTGGCTACACCTTC,CASSLYRAGGYTF
-,TRBV4-1,TRBD1,TRBJ2-7,TGCGCCAGCAGCCATGCGACGAGGACAGGGGCATACGAGCAGTACTTC,CASSHATRTGAYEQYF
-,TRBV19,-,TRBJ1-1,TGTGCCAGTAGCGAAGGACTGATTATGAACACTGAAGCTTTCTTT,CASSEGLIMNTEAFF
-,TRBV6-5,-,TRBJ2-2,TGTGCCAGCAGTTCACGCCGGACCGGGGAGCTGTTTTTT,CASSSRRTGELFF
-,TRBV15,-,TRBJ1-5,TGTGCCACCAGCGTAATTAGCAATCAGCCCCAGCATTTT,CATSVISNQPQHF
-,TRBV7-8,-,TRBJ2-7,TGTGCCAGCAGCCCTCACCAGGGAGGGGGGGACCGTTTGCAGTACTTC,CASSPHQGGGDRLQYF
-,TRBV19,-,TRBJ1-3,TGTGCCAGTAGTTCGGACAGCGGAATCTCTGGAAACACCATATATTTT,CASSSDSGISGNTIYF
-,TRBV24-1,TRBD2,TRBJ2-7,TGTGCCACCAGTGACCCCGGGGCTAGCGGGAGTTACGAGCAGTACTTC,CATSDPGASGSYEQYF
-,TRBV7-7,TRBD2,TRBJ2-7,TGTGCCAGCAGCCTCACGACTAGCGGGATCTCCTACGAGCAGTACTTC,CASSLTTSGISYEQYF
-,TRBV5-6,TRBD1,TRBJ1-4,TGTGCCAGCAGCTCCGGGACAGGGAATGAAAAACTGTTTTTT,CASSSGTGNEKLFF
-,TRBV7-9,TRBD2,TRBJ2-2,TGTGCCAGCAGCTTCGACCATAGCGGGATCTTCATCGGGGAGCTGTTTTTT,CASSFDHSGIFIGELFF
-,TRBV18,-,TRBJ2-1,TGTGCCAGCTCATTGGAGTCTTCCTACAATGAGCAGTTCTTC,CASSLESSYNEQFF
-,TRBV5-6,-,TRBJ2-5,TGTGCCAGCAGCTTGGCCCATACCCGGGAGACCCAGTACTTC,CASSLAHTRETQYF
-,TRBV6-5,-,TRBJ1-4,TGTGCCAGCAGTTACTCCGTTCGGGGAAAACTGTTTTTT,CASSYSVRGKLFF
-,TRBV4-1,-,TRBJ1-2,TGCGCCAGCAGCCATCCCGGACAGACTCACTATGGCTACACCTTC,CASSHPGQTHYGYTF
once,TRBV27,-,TRBJ1-2,TGTGCCAGCAGTTTAAGAGCAAGCTATGGCTACACCTTC,CASSLRASYGYTF
-,TRBV28,TRBD1,TRBJ2-3,TGTGCCAGCAGTTTTCGGCCTGGGACAGGAGATACGCAGTATTTT,CASSFRPGTGDTQYF